A selection of T cell receptor beta chains follows, all from one sample in a study of cytomegalovirus exposure and HLA in healthy donors. TCRdb keeps only in-frame clones here, not all; method: immunoSEQ multiplex PCR. Of about 200,000 clones listed, 87% are singletons. The sequencing sample was made of PBMCs. Source of these receptors: a man aged 30 to 39 in good health and CMV-seronegative. Each CDR3 is given with its conserved first and last residue. The D gene is left open where the match is weak. Not every row has a clone size; where given, it reads once, few, many or a size class.

d_call cdr3_length j_call clone_size v_call cdr3_aa cdr3_nt
TRBD1 15 TRBJ1-2 few TRBV6-4 CASSDSATGGYGYTF TGTGCCAGCAGTGACTCGGCGACAGGGGGCTATGGCTACACCTTC
TRBD2 20 TRBJ2-6 NA TRBV2 CASSEFLGWLAGTGANVLTF TGTGCCAGCAGTGAATTTTTAGGATGGCTAGCGGGAACCGGGGCCAACGTCCTGACTTTC
TRBD2 16 TRBJ2-1 few TRBV5-1 CASSRTSGGSYNEQFF TGCGCCAGCAGCCGGACTAGCGGAGGCTCCTACAATGAGCAGTTCTTC
TRBD2 16 TRBJ2-6 NA TRBV7-2 CASSVGGASGANVLTF TGTGCCAGCAGCGTCGGGGGGGCCTCTGGGGCCAACGTCCTGACTTTC
NA 13 TRBJ1-1 NA TRBV19 CASSAGQNTEAFF TGTGCCAGTAGTGCGGGCCAGAACACTGAAGCTTTCTTT
NA 13 TRBJ2-7 NA TRBV6-5 CASSSPDSYEQYF TGTGCCAGCAGTTCCCCCGACAGTTACGAGCAGTACTTC
TRBD2 16 TRBJ2-1 NA TRBV30 CAWSSPTSGRTHEQFF TGTGCCTGGAGTTCACCGACTAGCGGGAGGACCCATGAGCAGTTCTTC
NA 16 TRBJ1-2 NA TRBV5-5 CASSPRDTLLGSGYTF TGTGCCAGCAGCCCCCGGGACACCCTCTTGGGGTCTGGCTACACCTTC
TRBD1 14 TRBJ1-4 NA TRBV7-9 CASSLGQGAEKLFF TGTGCCAGCAGCTTAGGACAGGGGGCTGAAAAACTGTTTTTT
NA 17 TRBJ1-1 NA TRBV7-2 CASSLGPGALVGTEAFF TGTGCCAGCAGTCTCGGGCCAGGGGCGTTAGTCGGCACTGAAGCTTTCTTT
NA 13 TRBJ2-5 NA TRBV7-9 CASSRTQQETQYF TGTGCCAGCAGCAGGACACAGCAAGAGACCCAGTACTTC
NA 14 TRBJ2-2 NA TRBV27 CASTNGGARGELFF TGTGCCAGCACCAATGGGGGCGCCCGAGGGGAGCTGTTTTTT
NA 14 TRBJ1-4 few TRBV7-9 CSSSSTGYNEKLFF TGTTCCAGCAGCTCCACAGGGTATAATGAAAAACTGTTTTTT
TRBD1 15 TRBJ1-6 NA TRBV18 CASSPQGQGKSPLHF TGTGCCAGCTCACCCCAGGGACAGGGGAAGTCACCCCTCCACTTT
TRBD1 14 TRBJ2-7 few TRBV7-2 CASRFGTDSYEQYF TGTGCCAGCAGATTCGGGACAGACTCCTACGAGCAGTACTTC
NA 12 TRBJ2-1 NA TRBV13 CASSSDRNEQFF TGTGCCAGCAGCTCAGACAGGAATGAGCAGTTCTTC
TRBD2 16 TRBJ2-2 NA TRBV4-1 CASSQRSGSNTGELFF TGCGCCAGCAGCCAGCGTAGCGGGTCGAACACCGGGGAGCTGTTTTTT
NA 12 TRBJ2-5 NA TRBV5-6 CASSLDPETQYF TGTGCCAGCAGCTTGGATCCGGAGACCCAGTACTTC
NA 10 TRBJ1-2 NA TRBV20-1 CSAMRDGYTF TGCAGTGCTATGAGAGATGGCTACACCTTC
NA 13 TRBJ2-7 NA TRBV5-1 CASKPPGKYEQYF TGCGCCAGCAAACCCCCAGGGAAATACGAGCAGTACTTC
TRBD1 18 TRBJ1-2 NA TRBV5-7 CASSLRTGRREINYGYTF TGTGCCAGCAGCTTGAGGACAGGGCGCCGGGAGATTAACTATGGCTACACCTTC
TRBD1 13 TRBJ1-1 NA TRBV6-5 CASSNPGQGAAFF TGTGCCAGCAGTAACCCAGGACAGGGGGCAGCTTTCTTT
TRBD1 15 TRBJ1-5 NA TRBV6-1 CASRDRGRGDQPQHF TGTGCCAGCCGAGATAGGGGGCGGGGAGATCAGCCCCAGCATTTT
NA 15 TRBJ2-4 NA TRBV6-6 CASSPPGEAKNSQYF TGTGCCAGCAGCCCGCCCGGGGAAGCCAAAAACAGTCAGTACTTC
NA 17 TRBJ1-3 NA TRBV7-9 CSSSLGRPDLAGNTIYF TGTTCCAGCAGCTTAGGACGGCCAGACTTAGCTGGAAACACCATATATTTT
NA 14 TRBJ1-4 NA TRBV10-3 CAISEQQGREKLFF TGTGCCATCAGTGAGCAACAGGGTAGGGAAAAACTGTTTTTT
NA 14 TRBJ2-3 NA TRBV5-4 CASSPATSPDTQYF TGTGCCAGCAGCCCGGCCACTAGTCCGGATACGCAGTATTTT
NA 16 TRBJ2-3 few TRBV6-4 CASREQGTGSTDTQYF TGTGCCAGCCGAGAACAGGGGACTGGGAGCACAGATACGCAGTATTTT
NA 17 TRBJ2-5 few TRBV6-1 CASSEAPLMGKQETQYF TGTGCCAGCAGTGAAGCCCCCCTGATGGGCAAACAAGAGACCCAGTACTTC
TRBD2 14 TRBJ2-7 NA TRBV19 CASSMAGGTSEQYF TGTGCCAGTAGTATGGCGGGGGGTACGTCGGAGCAGTACTTC
NA 15 TRBJ1-2 NA TRBV5-6 CASSPLGRQSYGYTF TGTGCCAGCAGCCCCCTGGGGCGGCAGAGCTATGGCTACACCTTC
TRBD2 15 TRBJ2-1 NA TRBV19 CASSIGLAGGNEQFF TGTGCCAGTAGTATCGGACTAGCGGGGGGCAATGAGCAGTTCTTC
TRBD2 15 TRBJ2-2 NA TRBV13 CASSSAGRGTGELFF TGTGCCAGCAGCTCCGCCGGGAGGGGGACCGGGGAGCTGTTTTTT
NA 14 TRBJ1-2 NA TRBV19 CASSIRNTGYGYTF TGTGCCAGTAGTATACGGAACACGGGGTATGGCTACACCTTC
NA 13 TRBJ2-1 NA TRBV28 CASSFYASGEQFF TGTGCCAGCAGTTTTTACGCTTCGGGGGAGCAGTTCTTC
TRBD1 13 TRBJ2-7 NA TRBV6-5 CASSYEQGSVQYF TGTGCCAGCAGTTACGAACAGGGGTCCGTGCAGTACTTC
TRBD1 16 TRBJ2-1 NA TRBV28 CASSLPGTGKGYQQFF TGTGCCAGCAGCCTTCCCGGGACAGGGAAAGGATATCAGCAGTTCTTC
TRBD1 18 TRBJ1-1 NA TRBV18 CASSPQGGRGTPESEAFF TGTGCCAGCTCACCACAGGGGGGCAGGGGGACGCCAGAGTCTGAAGCTTTCTTT
TRBD2 16 TRBJ2-7 NA TRBV7-8 CASSLLLAGGPYEQYF TGTGCCAGCAGCTTACTACTAGCGGGAGGGCCGTACGAGCAGTACTTC
NA 15 TRBJ1-1 NA TRBV7-9 CSSSDLTGLGTEAFF TGTTCCAGCAGCGATCTAACAGGGTTGGGCACTGAAGCTTTCTTT
NA 14 TRBJ1-4 once TRBV2 CASRVGGFNEKLFF TGTGCCAGCAGGGTCGGAGGTTTTAATGAAAAACTGTTTTTT
TRBD2 18 TRBJ2-1 NA TRBV9 CASSPGLAGFLRNNEQFF TGTGCCAGCAGCCCTGGACTAGCGGGTTTCCTCCGGAACAATGAGCAGTTCTTC
TRBD2 16 TRBJ2-3 few TRBV28 CASSLASSGSTDTQYF TGTGCCAGCAGTTTAGCCTCTAGCGGGTCCACAGATACGCAGTATTTT
NA 14 TRBJ1-1 NA TRBV10-3 CAISDRTGDTEAFF TGTGCCATCAGTGATAGAACAGGTGACACTGAAGCTTTCTTT
TRBD2 15 TRBJ2-1 NA TRBV7-9 CASSPSGAQYNEQFF TGTGCCAGCAGCCCAAGCGGGGCGCAGTACAATGAGCAGTTCTTC
NA 14 TRBJ1-4 NA TRBV28 CASTQGGRIEKLFF TGTGCCAGTACCCAGGGAGGGAGGATTGAAAAACTGTTTTTT
TRBD1 16 TRBJ2-1 NA TRBV6-6 CASSPGTGALVNEQFF TGTGCCAGCAGCCCCGGGACAGGGGCTTTGGTCAATGAGCAGTTCTTC
TRBD1 16 TRBJ1-3 NA TRBV9 CASSVGTGLSGNTIYF TGTGCCAGCAGCGTGGGGACAGGGCTCTCTGGAAACACCATATATTTT
TRBD1 14 TRBJ1-6 NA TRBV19 CASSEDRGNSPLHF TGTGCCAGTAGTGAGGACAGGGGGAATTCACCCCTCCACTTT